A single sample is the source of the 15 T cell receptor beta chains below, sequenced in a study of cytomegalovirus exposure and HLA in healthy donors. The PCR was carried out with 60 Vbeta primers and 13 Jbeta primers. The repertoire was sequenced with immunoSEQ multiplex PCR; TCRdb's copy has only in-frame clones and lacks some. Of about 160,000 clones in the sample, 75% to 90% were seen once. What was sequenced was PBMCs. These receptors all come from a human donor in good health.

The CDR3 loop is CASRTSGSSYEQYF. CDR3 bases: TGTGCCAGTAGAACTAGCGGTTCTTCCTACGAGCAGTACTTC. V and J are TRBV19 and TRBJ2-7; 8 bases line up with TRBD2. In germline, CDR1 is LNHDA, CDR2 SQIVND (reference sequence). Germline trimming cut 6 bases from V and 1 base from J; bases unmatched to any gene: 5. CDR3 length: 14 residues.

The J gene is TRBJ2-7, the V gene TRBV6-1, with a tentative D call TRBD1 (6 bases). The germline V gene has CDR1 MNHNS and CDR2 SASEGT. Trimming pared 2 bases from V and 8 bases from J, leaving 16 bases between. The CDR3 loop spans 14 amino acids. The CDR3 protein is CASSEWGPSPQQYF. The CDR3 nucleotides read TGTGCCAGCAGTGAATGGGGGCCCAGCCCCCAGCAGTACTTC.

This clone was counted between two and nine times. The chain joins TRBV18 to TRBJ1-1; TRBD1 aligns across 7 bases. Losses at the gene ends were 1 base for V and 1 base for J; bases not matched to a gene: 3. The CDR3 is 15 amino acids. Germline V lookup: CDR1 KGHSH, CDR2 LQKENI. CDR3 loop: CASSPRGQQNTEAFF. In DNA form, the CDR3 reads TGTGCCAGCTCACCACGGGGACAGCAGAACACTGAAGCTTTCTTT.

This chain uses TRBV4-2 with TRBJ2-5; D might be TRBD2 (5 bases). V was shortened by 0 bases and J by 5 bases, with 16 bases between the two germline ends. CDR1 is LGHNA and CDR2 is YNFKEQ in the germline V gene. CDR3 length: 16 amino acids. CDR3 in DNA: TGTGCCAGCAGCCAAGATAAGTCAGTAGTAGCGGAGACCCAGTACTTC. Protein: CASSQDKSVVAETQYF.

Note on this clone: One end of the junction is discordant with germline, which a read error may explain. CDR3 bases: TGTGCCAGCAGTGAATGGGGCTTAAACACCGAGGAGCTGTTTTTT. It is translated as CASSEWGLNTEELFF. This chain connects TRBV2 to TRBJ2-2; TRBD1 is a possible D gene (5 bases). CDR3 length: 15 amino acids. CDR1 and CDR2 from the germline V gene are SNHLY and FYNNEI.

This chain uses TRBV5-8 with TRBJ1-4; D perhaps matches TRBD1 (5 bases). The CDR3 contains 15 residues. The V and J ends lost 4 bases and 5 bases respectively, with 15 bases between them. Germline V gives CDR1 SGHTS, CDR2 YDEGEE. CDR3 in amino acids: CASSRGVGGNEKLFF. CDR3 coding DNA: TGTGCCAGCAGCCGCGGAGTGGGGGGAAATGAAAAACTGTTTTTT. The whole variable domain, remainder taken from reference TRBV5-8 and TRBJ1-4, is EAGVTQSPTHLIKTRGQQATLRCSPISGHTSVYWYQQALGLGLQFLLWYDEGEERNRGNFPPRFSGRQFPNYSSELNVNALELEDSALYLCASSRGVGGNEKLFFGSGTQLSVL.

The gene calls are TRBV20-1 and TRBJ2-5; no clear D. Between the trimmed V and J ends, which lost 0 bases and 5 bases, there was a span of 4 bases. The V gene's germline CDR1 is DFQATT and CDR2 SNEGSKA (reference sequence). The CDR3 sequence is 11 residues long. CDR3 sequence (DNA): TGCAGTGCTAGAGATCAGGAGACCCAGTACTTC. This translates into CSARDQETQYF.

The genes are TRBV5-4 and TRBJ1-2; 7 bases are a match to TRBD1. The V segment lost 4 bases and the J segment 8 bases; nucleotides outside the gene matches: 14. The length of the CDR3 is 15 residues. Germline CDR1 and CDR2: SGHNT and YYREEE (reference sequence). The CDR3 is CASSPGQNPSNGYTF. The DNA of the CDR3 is TGTGCCAGCAGCCCGGGACAGAATCCTTCTAACGGCTACACCTTC.

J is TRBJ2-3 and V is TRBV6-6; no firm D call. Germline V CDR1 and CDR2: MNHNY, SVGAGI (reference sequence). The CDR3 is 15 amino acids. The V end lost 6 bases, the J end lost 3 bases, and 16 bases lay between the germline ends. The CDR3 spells CASSKAGLPTDTQYF. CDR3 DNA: TGTGCCAGCAGCAAAGCCGGTTTACCAACAGATACGCAGTATTTT.

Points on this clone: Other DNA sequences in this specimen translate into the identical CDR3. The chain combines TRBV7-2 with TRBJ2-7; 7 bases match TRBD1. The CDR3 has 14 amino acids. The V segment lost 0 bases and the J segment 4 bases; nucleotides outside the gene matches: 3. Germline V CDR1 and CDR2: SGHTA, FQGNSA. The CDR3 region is CASSLAARGYEQYF. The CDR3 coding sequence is TGTGCCAGCAGCTTAGCTGCCAGGGGGTACGAGCAGTACTTC.

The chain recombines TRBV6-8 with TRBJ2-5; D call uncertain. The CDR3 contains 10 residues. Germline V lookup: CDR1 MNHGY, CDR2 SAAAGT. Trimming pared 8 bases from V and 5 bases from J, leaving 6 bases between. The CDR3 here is CASDGETQYF. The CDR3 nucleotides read TGTGCCAGCGACGGGGAGACCCAGTACTTC.

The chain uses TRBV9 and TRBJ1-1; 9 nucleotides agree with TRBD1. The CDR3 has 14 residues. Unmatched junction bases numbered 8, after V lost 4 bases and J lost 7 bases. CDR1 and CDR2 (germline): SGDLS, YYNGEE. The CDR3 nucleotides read TGTGCCAGCAGCCCGGGACAGGGAATTAGTGAAGCTTTCTTT. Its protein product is CASSPGQGISEAFF.

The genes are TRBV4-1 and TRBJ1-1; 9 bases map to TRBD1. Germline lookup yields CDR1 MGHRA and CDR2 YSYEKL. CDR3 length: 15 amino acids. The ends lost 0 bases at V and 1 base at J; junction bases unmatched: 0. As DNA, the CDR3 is TGCGCCAGCAGCCAAGAGGGACAGGGGAACACTGAAGCTTTCTTT. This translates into CASSQEGQGNTEAFF.

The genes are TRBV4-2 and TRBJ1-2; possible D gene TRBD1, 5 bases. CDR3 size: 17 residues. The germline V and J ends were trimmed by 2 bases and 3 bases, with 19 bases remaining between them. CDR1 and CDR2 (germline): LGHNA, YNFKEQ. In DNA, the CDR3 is TGTGCCAGCAGCCAACTCCGGGGGGGGTTGACTGACTATGGCTACACCTTC. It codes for CASSQLRGGLTDYGYTF.

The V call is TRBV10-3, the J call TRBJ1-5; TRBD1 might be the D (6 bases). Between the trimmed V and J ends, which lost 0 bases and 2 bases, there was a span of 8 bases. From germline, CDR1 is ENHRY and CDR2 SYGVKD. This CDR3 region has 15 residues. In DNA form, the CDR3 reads TGTGCCATCAGTGAGTCGACAGGTGGCAATCAGCCCCAGCATTTT. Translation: CAISESTGGNQPQHF.